Described below is a single TCR beta chain sequence and its context. Antigen unknown. This record comes from a study of cytomegalovirus exposure and HLA in healthy donors. Whole-study findings and limits: Most of the TCR beta V segments (in an earlier analysis) were productive either about 87% or about 30% of the time. Presence/absence analyses assumed roughly uniform sequencing depth across donors, which may not hold.

The PCR made use of 60 Vbeta and 13 Jbeta primers. Using immunoSEQ multiplex PCR, the repertoire was profiled, and TCRdb retains in-frame clones only, with some absent. This sample has about 150,000 clones; roughly 79% occur once, and the top ten carry about 3.4%. This CDR3 has 16 amino acids. CDR1 and CDR2 (germline): SQVTM, ANQGSEA. V was pared by 0 bases and J by 9 bases, with 14 bases of the junction left unmatched. What was sequenced was PBMCs. J is TRBJ2-1 and V is TRBV29-1, with TRBD1 matching over 7 bases. The receptor was derived from a woman aged 50 to 60 in good health and CMV-seropositive. The CDR3 region has the DNA TGCAGCGTTGAAGATGGGAACAGGGGAATCGACCGTGAGCAGTTCTTC. This gives the protein CSVEDGNRGIDREQFF.